This paragraph reports one T cell receptor (beta chain). This specimen belongs to a study of blood T cell repertoires in COVID-19. Whole-study context: Samples representing acute and convalescent COVID-19 were sourced from the United States, Italy and Spain.

Clones were sequenced by immunoSEQ multiplex PCR, and TCRdb holds only the in-frame ones, with some missing. This table holds 100,000 to 150,000 clones, about 80% found once. The CDR3 runs 14 residues. Germline V gene data show CDR1 as LGHNA and CDR2 as YNFKEQ. V lost 0 bases to trimming and J lost 6 bases, with 9 bases between them. The specimen sequenced was peripheral blood. The chain uses TRBV4-2 and TRBJ1-5; D is undetermined. The clonotype comes from a woman in her forties or fifties with acute or convalescent COVID-19. The CDR3 here is CASSQDFNSQPQHF. In DNA form, the CDR3 reads TGTGCCAGCAGCCAAGATTTCAACAGTCAGCCCCAGCATTTT.